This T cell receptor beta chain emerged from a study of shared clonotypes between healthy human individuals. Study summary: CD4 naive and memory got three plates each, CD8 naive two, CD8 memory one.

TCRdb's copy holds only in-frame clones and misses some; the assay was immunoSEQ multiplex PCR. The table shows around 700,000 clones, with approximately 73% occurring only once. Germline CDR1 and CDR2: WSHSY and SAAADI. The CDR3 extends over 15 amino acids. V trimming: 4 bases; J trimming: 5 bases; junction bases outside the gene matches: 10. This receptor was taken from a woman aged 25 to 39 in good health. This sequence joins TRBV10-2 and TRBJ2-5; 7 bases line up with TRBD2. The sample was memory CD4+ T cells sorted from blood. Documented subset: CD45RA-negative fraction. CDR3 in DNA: TGCGCCAGCAGTGTGTTGCGGGAGCGGCGGGAGACCCAGTACTTC. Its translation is CASSVLRERRETQYF.